This TCR beta chain was recorded in a study of vaccination and CD4 T cells after COVID-19. At the level of the study: The convalescent population consisted of six males and four females, two of whom were of Hispanic ethnicity.

Broader study findings: Convalescent patients displayed spike mono-reactivity in 304 of 307 vaccine-specific clones. Early post-infection timepoints were not included, and relatively few convalescent patients were studied.

Cultured CD4+ T-cell DNA underwent Oncomine TCR Beta short-read sequencing. TCRdb redid the calling of the PCR reads with MiXCR, one entry per CDR3 protein. The repertoire holds roughly 8,700 distinct CDR3 sequences, with 40% to 50% as singletons. Treatment meaning: approximately nine-day PBMC culture with coronavirus spike peptide pools or control peptides (ViraFEST assay). Ahead of the COVID-19 pandemic (2011-2018), the CD4+ T cells of the unexposed donor were collected. ViraFEST sequenced TCRs after peptide-pool expansion of antigen-specific T cells. As concerns this clonotype: Its matching antigen is unknown.

This clonotype was obtained from a human donor in good health. The sequencing sample was made of CD4+ T cells from blood, cultured in vitro.

CDR3 residues: CASSPGGNEQFF. CDR3 in DNA: TGTGCCAGCAGCCCAGGAGGCAATGAGCAGTTCTTC. The V and J genes are TRBV7-2 and TRBJ2-1; TRBD2 is a possible D gene (5 bases). The CDR3 extends over 12 amino acids. The V gene lost 5 bases and the J gene lost 6 bases, with 8 bases spanning the gap. Germline-derived CDR1 and CDR2 are SGHTA and FQGNSA.